This T cell receptor beta chain was captured in a study of control samples from healthy donors and cancer patients. Sequenced by immunoSEQ multiplex PCR; TCRdb stores in-frame clones only, minus some. The sample contains 150,000 or so clones, nearly 95% of which appear only once. V shed 8 bases and J shed 2 bases, with 8 bases lying between them. Germline V CDR1 and CDR2: MNHEY, SVGAGI. CDR3 size: 12 residues. The sequence came from a man aged 45-65 years in good health. The sample taken for sequencing was blood. V and J are TRBV6-5 and TRBJ2-3; D is unclear. The CDR3 DNA reads as TGTGCCAGCGCCGGGTCCACAGATACGCAGTATTTT. This sequence encodes CASAGSTDTQYF.